Listed below are T cell receptor beta chains from one sample, sequenced in a study of cytomegalovirus exposure and HLA in healthy donors. Clones were read by immunoSEQ multiplex PCR, and TCRdb kept only the in-frame ones, dropping some. The sample contains about 150,000 clones, 65% to 80% of which appear only once. Sequenced: PBMCs. The receptors were sampled from a woman aged 45 to 65 in good health and CMV-seropositive. Each CDR3 is given with its conserved first and last residue. The D gene is left open where the match is weak. The size of a clone is reported for some rows only, either as once, few or many, or as a class for expanded clones.

clone_size: NA; v_call: TRBV10-3; j_call: TRBJ1-1; d_call: NA; cdr3_aa: CAISESIFGRARENTEAFF; cdr3_nt: TGTGCCATCAGTGAGTCAATATTCGGCAGGGCTAGGGAGAACACTGAAGCTTTCTTT
clone_size: NA; v_call: TRBV5-3; j_call: TRBJ2-7; d_call: TRBD1; cdr3_aa: CARSLAEGTGNEQYF; cdr3_nt: TGTGCCAGAAGCTTGGCCGAAGGGACAGGCAACGAGCAGTACTTC
clone_size: NA; v_call: TRBV5-6; j_call: TRBJ1-1; d_call: NA; cdr3_aa: CASNLGGAVPFVNTEAFF; cdr3_nt: TGTGCCAGCAATCTGGGGGGTGCGGTTCCTTTCGTGAACACTGAAGCTTTCTTT
clone_size: NA; v_call: TRBV5-1; j_call: TRBJ1-5; d_call: NA; cdr3_aa: CASSPIPTGPQHF; cdr3_nt: TGCGCCAGCAGCCCGATTCCTACGGGACCCCAGCATTTT
clone_size: NA; v_call: TRBV11-3; j_call: TRBJ2-5; d_call: TRBD1; cdr3_aa: CASSSRTGRETQYF; cdr3_nt: TGTGCCAGCAGCTCGAGGACAGGGAGGGAGACCCAGTACTTC
clone_size: NA; v_call: TRBV5-1; j_call: TRBJ2-1; d_call: TRBD2; cdr3_aa: CASSLAVQGGYNEQFF; cdr3_nt: TGCGCCAGCAGCTTGGCGGTTCAGGGAGGGTACAATGAGCAGTTCTTC
clone_size: NA; v_call: TRBV5-6; j_call: TRBJ2-3; d_call: TRBD2; cdr3_aa: CASSLAGSGGGDTQYF; cdr3_nt: TGTGCCAGCAGCTTGGCTGGTAGCGGGGGGGGAGATACGCAGTATTTT
clone_size: NA; v_call: TRBV28; j_call: TRBJ1-5; d_call: TRBD1; cdr3_aa: CASQTGGVDQPQHF; cdr3_nt: TGTGCCAGCCAGACAGGGGGGGTAGATCAGCCCCAGCATTTT
clone_size: NA; v_call: TRBV7-8; j_call: TRBJ1-1; d_call: NA; cdr3_aa: CASSLSYGGSTMTEAFF; cdr3_nt: TGTGCCAGCAGCTTGTCCTACGGGGGGTCCACAATGACTGAAGCTTTCTTT
clone_size: NA; v_call: TRBV4-2; j_call: TRBJ2-7; d_call: TRBD2; cdr3_aa: CASSQDSGANYEQYF; cdr3_nt: TGTGCCAGCAGCCAAGATAGCGGGGCAAACTACGAGCAGTACTTC
clone_size: NA; v_call: TRBV30; j_call: TRBJ1-1; d_call: NA; cdr3_aa: CAWSPRQSQAFF; cdr3_nt: TGTGCCTGGAGTCCACGACAGAGTCAAGCTTTCTTT
clone_size: NA; v_call: TRBV28; j_call: TRBJ2-3; d_call: TRBD2; cdr3_aa: CASSSRGGGYTDTQYF; cdr3_nt: TGTGCCAGCAGCTCTAGAGGCGGGGGATACACAGATACGCAGTATTTT
clone_size: NA; v_call: TRBV7-2; j_call: TRBJ2-5; d_call: TRBD2; cdr3_aa: CASSQVAGGPETQYF; cdr3_nt: TGTGCCAGCAGCCAAGTAGCGGGGGGCCCGGAGACCCAGTACTTC
clone_size: NA; v_call: TRBV28; j_call: TRBJ1-2; d_call: TRBD1; cdr3_aa: CASRTTGGGGYTF; cdr3_nt: TGTGCCAGCAGAACCACAGGGGGCGGGGGCTACACCTTC
clone_size: NA; v_call: TRBV10-1; j_call: TRBJ2-1; d_call: TRBD2; cdr3_aa: CASIWTSGSEQFF; cdr3_nt: TGCGCCAGCATTTGGACTAGCGGGAGTGAGCAGTTCTTC
clone_size: NA; v_call: TRBV7-9; j_call: TRBJ2-3; d_call: TRBD2; cdr3_aa: CASSLQRLAGVTDTQYF; cdr3_nt: TGTGCCAGCAGCCTACAAAGACTAGCGGGGGTAACAGATACGCAGTATTTT
clone_size: few; v_call: TRBV5-1; j_call: TRBJ2-1; d_call: NA; cdr3_aa: CASSLQGLSSYNEQFF; cdr3_nt: TGCGCCAGCAGCTTGCAGGGGCTGAGCTCCTACAATGAGCAGTTCTTC
clone_size: NA; v_call: TRBV7-2; j_call: TRBJ2-2; d_call: TRBD2; cdr3_aa: CASSLGGSGRAVGTGELFF; cdr3_nt: TGTGCCAGCAGCTTAGGTGGTAGCGGGAGGGCCGTTGGGACCGGGGAGCTGTTTTTT
clone_size: NA; v_call: TRBV2; j_call: TRBJ1-1; d_call: TRBD1; cdr3_aa: CASGQGGTEAFF; cdr3_nt: TGTGCCAGTGGACAGGGTGGTACTGAAGCTTTCTTT
clone_size: NA; v_call: TRBV11-2; j_call: TRBJ2-3; d_call: NA; cdr3_aa: CASSLGGQPTDTQYF; cdr3_nt: TGTGCCAGCAGCTTAGGAGGACAGCCCACAGATACGCAGTATTTT
clone_size: NA; v_call: TRBV18; j_call: TRBJ1-2; d_call: TRBD1; cdr3_aa: CASSPSTGQGGRGYTF; cdr3_nt: TGTGCCAGCTCACCTTCCACGGGCCAGGGGGGACGGGGCTACACCTTC
clone_size: few; v_call: TRBV7-9; j_call: TRBJ2-1; d_call: TRBD1; cdr3_aa: CASRAGQGEQFF; cdr3_nt: TGTGCCAGCAGAGCCGGACAGGGTGAGCAGTTCTTC
clone_size: NA; v_call: TRBV5-1; j_call: TRBJ2-7; d_call: TRBD1; cdr3_aa: CASSSPGQATYEQYF; cdr3_nt: TGCGCCAGCAGCTCTCCGGGACAGGCCACCTACGAGCAGTACTTC
clone_size: NA; v_call: TRBV5-1; j_call: TRBJ2-3; d_call: TRBD1; cdr3_aa: CASSLGDRAPEGTQYF; cdr3_nt: TGCGCCAGCAGCTTGGGGGACAGGGCCCCTGAGGGTACGCAGTATTTT
clone_size: NA; v_call: TRBV5-4; j_call: TRBJ2-7; d_call: NA; cdr3_aa: CASSLELFMEQYF; cdr3_nt: TGTGCCAGCAGCTTGGAGCTGTTCATGGAGCAGTACTTC
clone_size: NA; v_call: TRBV19; j_call: TRBJ2-7; d_call: NA; cdr3_aa: CASSTAQGREQYF; cdr3_nt: TGTGCCAGTAGCACCGCACAGGGACGCGAGCAGTACTTC
clone_size: NA; v_call: TRBV5-1; j_call: TRBJ2-1; d_call: TRBD2; cdr3_aa: CASSDPSGNYNEQFF; cdr3_nt: TGCGCCAGCAGCGACCCTAGCGGGAACTACAATGAGCAGTTCTTC
clone_size: NA; v_call: TRBV9; j_call: TRBJ1-1; d_call: NA; cdr3_aa: CASSGLGTSNTEAFF; cdr3_nt: TGTGCCAGCAGCGGACTAGGGACTTCCAACACTGAAGCTTTCTTT
clone_size: NA; v_call: TRBV5-1; j_call: TRBJ2-1; d_call: TRBD2; cdr3_aa: CASSLEGRSGGDNEQFF; cdr3_nt: TGCGCCAGCAGCTTGGAGGGGCGTAGCGGGGGGGACAATGAGCAGTTCTTC
clone_size: NA; v_call: TRBV15; j_call: TRBJ2-2; d_call: TRBD2; cdr3_aa: CATSPGTSATGELFF; cdr3_nt: TGTGCCACCAGCCCCGGGACTAGCGCAACCGGGGAGCTGTTTTTT
clone_size: NA; v_call: TRBV23-1; j_call: TRBJ2-7; d_call: NA; cdr3_aa: CASFQGGPYYEQYF; cdr3_nt: TGCGCCAGCTTCCAGGGGGGTCCATACTACGAGCAGTACTTC
clone_size: once; v_call: TRBV9; j_call: TRBJ2-1; d_call: NA; cdr3_aa: CASSVAGRSSYNEQFF; cdr3_nt: TGTGCCAGCAGCGTAGCTGGCCGGAGCTCCTACAATGAGCAGTTCTTC
clone_size: NA; v_call: TRBV19; j_call: TRBJ2-3; d_call: TRBD1; cdr3_aa: CASSMGTGPTDTQYF; cdr3_nt: TGTGCCAGTAGTATGGGGACAGGGCCCACAGATACGCAGTATTTT
clone_size: few; v_call: TRBV19; j_call: TRBJ2-2; d_call: TRBD1; cdr3_aa: CASSTGTGAGELFF; cdr3_nt: TGTGCCAGTAGCACCGGGACAGGGGCCGGGGAGCTGTTTTTT
clone_size: NA; v_call: TRBV5-6; j_call: TRBJ1-1; d_call: NA; cdr3_aa: CASNQRGWTEAFF; cdr3_nt: TGTGCCAGCAACCAACGGGGTTGGACTGAAGCTTTCTTT
clone_size: NA; v_call: TRBV28; j_call: TRBJ1-1; d_call: TRBD1; cdr3_aa: CASSSAGTGVDTEAFF; cdr3_nt: TGTGCCAGCAGTTCCGCCGGGACAGGGGTGGACACTGAAGCTTTCTTT
clone_size: NA; v_call: TRBV4-1; j_call: TRBJ1-4; d_call: NA; cdr3_aa: CASSLRGGAREKLFF; cdr3_nt: TGCGCCAGCAGCCTTCGAGGGGGGGCTAGAGAAAAACTGTTTTTT
clone_size: NA; v_call: TRBV6-5; j_call: TRBJ1-2; d_call: NA; cdr3_aa: CASRTIGGRGGYTF; cdr3_nt: TGTGCCAGCAGGACGATCGGGGGGCGGGGCGGCTACACCTTC
clone_size: NA; v_call: TRBV16; j_call: TRBJ1-1; d_call: NA; cdr3_aa: CASSAIRGTEAFF; cdr3_nt: TGTGCCAGCAGCGCGATCAGGGGCACTGAAGCTTTCTTT
clone_size: NA; v_call: TRBV5-6; j_call: TRBJ2-7; d_call: NA; cdr3_aa: CASSWSVGGYEQYF; cdr3_nt: TGTGCCAGCAGCTGGTCCGTCGGGGGTTACGAGCAGTACTTC
clone_size: few; v_call: TRBV7-3; j_call: TRBJ2-7; d_call: NA; cdr3_aa: CASSLRGGGTAIYEQYF; cdr3_nt: TGTGCCAGCAGCTTAAGAGGCGGGGGGACAGCTATTTACGAGCAGTACTTC
clone_size: NA; v_call: TRBV21-1; j_call: TRBJ2-3; d_call: NA; cdr3_aa: CASSKGADLGSDTQYF; cdr3_nt: TGTGCCAGCAGCAAAGGCGCGGATCTTGGGTCAGATACGCAGTATTTT
clone_size: NA; v_call: TRBV28; j_call: TRBJ1-5; d_call: NA; cdr3_aa: CASSFGADNQPQHF; cdr3_nt: TGTGCCAGCAGTTTTGGGGCGGACAATCAGCCCCAGCATTTT
clone_size: NA; v_call: TRBV5-1; j_call: TRBJ2-7; d_call: TRBD2; cdr3_aa: CASSLAPSGNRNEQYF; cdr3_nt: TGCGCCAGCAGCTTGGCCCCTAGCGGGAATCGGAACGAGCAGTACTTC
clone_size: NA; v_call: TRBV18; j_call: TRBJ2-2; d_call: NA; cdr3_aa: CASSLAHPTGELFF; cdr3_nt: TGTGCCAGCTCACTAGCCCATCCGACCGGGGAGCTGTTTTTT
clone_size: NA; v_call: TRBV29-1; j_call: TRBJ2-3; d_call: TRBD1; cdr3_aa: CSARQGVIDTQYF; cdr3_nt: TGCAGCGCAAGACAGGGGGTGATAGATACGCAGTATTTT
clone_size: once; v_call: TRBV5-6; j_call: TRBJ1-3; d_call: NA; cdr3_aa: CASSFGPLGNTIYF; cdr3_nt: TGTGCCAGCAGCTTTGGCCCCCTGGGAAACACCATATATTTT
clone_size: once; v_call: TRBV6-6; j_call: TRBJ2-7; d_call: TRBD1; cdr3_aa: CASSRTGYYEQYF; cdr3_nt: TGTGCCAGCAGTCGGACAGGGTACTACGAGCAGTACTTC
clone_size: NA; v_call: TRBV18; j_call: TRBJ1-2; d_call: TRBD1; cdr3_aa: CASSPWDRGRGYTF; cdr3_nt: TGTGCCAGCTCCCCCTGGGACAGGGGAAGGGGCTACACCTTC
clone_size: NA; v_call: TRBV5-1; j_call: TRBJ2-7; d_call: TRBD1; cdr3_aa: CASSLVTTGGNGEQYF; cdr3_nt: TGCGCCAGCAGCTTGGTTACAACAGGGGGAAATGGGGAGCAGTACTTC
clone_size: NA; v_call: TRBV28; j_call: TRBJ2-7; d_call: NA; cdr3_aa: CASSPPGGGFHEQYF; cdr3_nt: TGTGCCAGCAGTCCCCCCGGCGGGGGCTTCCACGAGCAGTACTTC